The sequence of this TCR beta chain was determined in a study of T-cell memory formation after mild COVID-19. TCR alpha and TCR beta cDNA libraries with sample barcodes and UMIs came from 5'RACE using constant-segment primers. TCRdb itself ran the 5' RACE reads through MiXCR, one entry per CDR3 protein. The sample has approximately 340,000 distinct CDR3 sequences; around 15% are singletons. Germline values: CDR1 SGHTA, CDR2 FQGNSA. The CDR3 covers 15 residues. Trimming shortened V by 5 bases and J by 4 bases, and 16 bases separated the two germline ends. The TCR was taken from a man between 18 and 29 years old who had mild COVID-19 (a few samples of this study predate the infection). Cell type and time point are not known. Material: PBMCs or a T cell subset sorted from them (not recorded which). The chain joins TRBV7-2 to TRBJ2-3, with D possibly being TRBD1 (6 bases). For the CDR3, the DNA is TGTGCCAGCAGCCCTAGTTGGGGGCGTCCAGATACGCAGTATTTT. Encoded protein: CASSPSWGRPDTQYF. The complete variable domain, with remaining parts taken from reference TRBV7-2 and TRBJ2-3, reads GAGVSQSPSNKVTEKGKDVELRCDPISGHTALYWYRQSLGQGLEFLIYFQGNSAPDKSGLPSDRFSAERTGGSVSTLTIQRTQQEDSAVYLCASSPSWGRPDTQYFGPGTRLTVL.